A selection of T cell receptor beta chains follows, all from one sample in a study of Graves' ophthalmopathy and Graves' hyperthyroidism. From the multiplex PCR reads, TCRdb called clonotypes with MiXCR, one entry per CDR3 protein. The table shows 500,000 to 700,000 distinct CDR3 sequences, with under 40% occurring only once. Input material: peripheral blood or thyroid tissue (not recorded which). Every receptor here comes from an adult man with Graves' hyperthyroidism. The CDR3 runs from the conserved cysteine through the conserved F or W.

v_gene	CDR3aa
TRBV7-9	CASSLAGVLGEQYF
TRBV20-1	CSARTGGNSNQPQHF
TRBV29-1	CSSPQGVGPYGYTF
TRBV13	CASGDRVAYGYTF
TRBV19	CASLPGTGLTGELFF
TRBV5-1	CASSLFGGSTGANVLTF
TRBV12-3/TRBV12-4	CASRLTGGIPGYTGELFF
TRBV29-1	CSVEGRNQPQHF
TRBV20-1	CSARAAERYEQYF
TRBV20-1	CSAAGTLQGNTEAFF
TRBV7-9	CASSLEFRNQPQHF
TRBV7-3	CASSRGNTGELLF
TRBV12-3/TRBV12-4	CASSLGRGTDSYEQYF
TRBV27	CASSFTGQGFEAFF
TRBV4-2	CASSQDPQGANSPLHF
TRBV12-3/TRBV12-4	CASSYVTRPSTDTQYF
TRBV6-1	CASSEAGNRDYGYTF
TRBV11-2	CASSLDSSSYTEAFF